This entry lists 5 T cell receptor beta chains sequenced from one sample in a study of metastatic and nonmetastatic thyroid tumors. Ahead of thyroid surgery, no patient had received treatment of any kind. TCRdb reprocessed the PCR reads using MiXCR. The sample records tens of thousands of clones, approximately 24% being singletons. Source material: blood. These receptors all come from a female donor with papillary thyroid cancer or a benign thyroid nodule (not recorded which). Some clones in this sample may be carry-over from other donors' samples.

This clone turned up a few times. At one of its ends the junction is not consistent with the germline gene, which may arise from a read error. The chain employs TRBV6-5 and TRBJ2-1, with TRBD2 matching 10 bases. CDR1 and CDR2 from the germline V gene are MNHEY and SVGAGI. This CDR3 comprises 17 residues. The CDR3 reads CASIYETSGCSRNEQFF. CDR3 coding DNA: TGTGCCAGCATTTACGAGACTAGCGGGTGCTCGCGGAATGAGCAGTTCTTC.

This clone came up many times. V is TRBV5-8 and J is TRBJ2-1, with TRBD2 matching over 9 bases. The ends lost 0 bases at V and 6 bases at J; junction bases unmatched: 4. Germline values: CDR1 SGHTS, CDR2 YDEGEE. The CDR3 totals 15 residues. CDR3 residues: CASSLGGLATNEQFF. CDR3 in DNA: TGTGCCAGCAGCTTGGGAGGACTAGCGACCAATGAGCAGTTCTTC.

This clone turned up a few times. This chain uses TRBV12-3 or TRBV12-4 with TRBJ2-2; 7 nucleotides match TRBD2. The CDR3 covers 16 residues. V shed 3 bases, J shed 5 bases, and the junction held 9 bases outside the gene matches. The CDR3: CASSFRSGIVTGELFF. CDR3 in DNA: TGTGCCAGCAGTTTTAGGAGCGGGATAGTTACCGGGGAGCTGTTTTTT.

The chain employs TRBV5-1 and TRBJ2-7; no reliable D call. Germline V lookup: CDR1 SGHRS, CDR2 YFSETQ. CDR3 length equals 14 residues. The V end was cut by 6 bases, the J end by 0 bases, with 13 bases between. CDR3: CASTWGRRSYEQYV. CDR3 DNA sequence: TGCGCCAGCACCTGGGGAAGGCGCTCCTACGAGCAGTACGTC.

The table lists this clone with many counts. DNA of the CDR3: TGCGCCAGCAGCTTGATGACTAGCGGAAGAACCTACGAGCAGTACTTC. It encodes CASSLMTSGRTYEQYF. The chain has TRBV5-1 and TRBJ2-7; the match to TRBD2 covers 9 bases. V lost 1 base and J lost 2; bases outside the gene matches: 7. The CDR3 length is 16 residues. CDR1 is SGHRS and CDR2 is YFSETQ in the germline V gene.